This T cell receptor (beta chain) was retrieved from a study of T cell responses to AZD1222 COVID-19 vaccine. Study-wide results and caveats: Only five or six AZD1222 recipients were seropositive at baseline. There were vaccine-associated CD4 TCRs across spike, dominant at 160-218 and 743-854.

On this clone: The antigen is unknown.

Germline CDR1 reads GTSNPN; CDR2 reads SVGIG (reference sequence). The CDR3 loop spans 12 amino acids. V trimming: 5 bases; J trimming: 2 bases; junction bases outside the gene matches: 3. Measured with immunoSEQ multiplex PCR; TCRdb has only the in-frame clones, and not every one. Among 150,000 to 200,000 clones listed, 87% were seen once. The rearrangement uses TRBV30 and TRBJ2-7, with 7 positions matching TRBD1. The receptor's source is an adult in good health. The material sequenced was peripheral blood, taken on day 0 of MenACWY control vaccination. CDR3 nucleotides: TGTGCCTGGGCAGGACAGGCCTACGAGCAGTACTTC. Its protein is CAWAGQAYEQYF.